The 20 T cell receptor beta chains below all came from one sample that was sequenced in a study of metastatic and nonmetastatic thyroid tumors. TCRdb re-called the PCR reads through MiXCR. The table includes roughly 34,000 clones, 14% to 15% detected once. Before thyroid surgery, none of the patients had received any treatment. Material: blood. These receptors originate from a male donor with papillary thyroid cancer or a benign thyroid nodule (not recorded which). Some clones in this sample may be carry-over from other donors' samples.

Note on this clone: A much larger clonotype is one base distant, so this may be a read error. The chain carries TRBV4-2 and TRBJ2-1; the D gene is possibly TRBD2 (5 bases). Trimming took off 4 bases at V and 5 bases at J, with 9 bases between the two ends. CDR1 is LGHNA, CDR2 YNFKEQ, per germline. This CDR3 comprises 13 residues. CDR3 DNA: TGTGCCAGCAGCCCACTAGTGGACAATGAGCAGTTCTTC. It is translated as CASSPLVDNEQFF.

In its sample, this clone was seen many times. The V gene is TRBV5-1, the J gene TRBJ2-1; D not certain. V lost 4 bases to trimming and J lost 9 bases, with 8 bases between them. Germline V gene sequence: CDR1 SGHRS, CDR2 YFSETQ. The CDR3 contains 11 residues. This CDR3 is CASSEALEQFF. The CDR3 bases are TGCGCCAGCAGCGAGGCTCTTGAGCAGTTCTTC.

Turning to this clone: It may be a read error: a sequence one base away is much more abundant. This rearrangement joins TRBV7-9 to TRBJ1-2, with D unresolved. CDR1 is SEHNR, CDR2 FQNEAQ, per germline (reference sequence). The CDR3 totals 13 residues. The chain's CDR3 is CASSRDSNYGYIF. The CDR3 nucleotides read TGTGCCAGCAGCCGGGATTCAAACTATGGCTACATCTTC.

This clone was picked up many times. The genes are TRBV19 and TRBJ2-1; 9 positions match TRBD2. The germline V gene has CDR1 LNHDA and CDR2 SQIVND (reference sequence). After removal of 4 bases from V and 1 base from J, the junction contained 5 bases not matched to a gene. The CDR3 spans 16 residues. DNA for the CDR3: TGTGCCAGTAGTACCCTAGCGGGACTTTCCTACAATGAGCAGTTCTTC. The encoded protein is CASSTLAGLSYNEQFF.

This clone was seen ten or more times. The chain has TRBV24-1 and TRBJ2-5; D unresolved. Trimming shortened V by 4 bases and J by 2 bases, and 13 bases separated the two germline ends. The germline V gene has CDR1 KGHDR and CDR2 SFDVKD. The CDR3 sequence is 15 residues long. The CDR3 DNA is TGTGCCACCAGTGAAACGGACGGACCACAAGAGACCCAGTACTTC. It codes for CATSETDGPQETQYF.

This clone showed up many times. V usage is TRBV27 and J usage is TRBJ2-1; 11 bases are shared with TRBD2. Looked up from germline, CDR1 is MNHEY and CDR2 is SMNVEV (reference sequence). V shed 5 bases and J 0 bases; nucleotides not matched to a gene: 3. This CDR3 is built from 16 residues. The chain's CDR3 is CASSPTSGISYNEQFF. In DNA form, the CDR3 reads TGTGCCAGCAGTCCGACTAGCGGGATCTCCTACAATGAGCAGTTCTTC.

There are many counts of this clone. The CDR3 reads CASRGGQGRQETQYF. The CDR3 coding sequence is TGTGCCAGCAGAGGGGGACAGGGTAGACAAGAGACCCAGTACTTC. This chain joins TRBV6-1 and TRBJ2-5; 9 positions agree with TRBD1. The V gene's germline CDR1 is MNHNS and CDR2 SASEGT. The CDR3 totals 15 residues. With 6 bases clipped from V and 2 bases from J, the junction kept 7 bases outside the gene matches.

This clone was found many times. The chain has TRBV12-3 or TRBV12-4 and TRBJ1-1, with D unresolved. This CDR3 has 14 amino acids. V was shortened by 3 bases and J by 4 bases, with 12 bases between the two germline ends. The DNA of the CDR3 is TGTGCCAGCAGTTTGAATCTGGGCGGCACTGAAGCTTTCTTT. It codes for CASSLNLGGTEAFF.

This clone was seen ten or more times. V and J are TRBV5-4 and TRBJ2-7; maybe TRBD2 (6 bases). The CDR3 length is 17 residues. The germline CDR1 and CDR2 sequences are SGHNT and YYREEE (reference sequence). Trimming removed 3 bases at V and 2 bases at J, with 21 bases between. The CDR3 here is CASSSSLDGSLTYEQYF. DNA for the CDR3: TGTGCCAGCAGCTCATCTCTAGACGGGAGTCTTACCTACGAGCAGTACTTC.

The chain is built from TRBV5-1 and TRBJ2-7; D is possibly TRBD2 (6 bases). The CDR3 covers 14 residues. Germline lookup yields CDR1 SGHRS and CDR2 YFSETQ. Trimming took 4 bases from V and 4 from J, leaving 15 bases between them. As DNA, the CDR3 is TGCGCCAGCAGCCCGCAGGGTGCGGGGTACGAGCAGTACTTC. As protein: CASSPQGAGYEQYF.

This clone has ten or more counts. The gene calls are TRBV20-1 and TRBJ2-1; D is unclear. Germline V gives CDR1 DFQATT, CDR2 SNEGSKA (reference sequence). Trimming took off 6 bases at V and 6 bases at J, with 15 bases between the two ends. There are 13 residues in the CDR3. CDR3 DNA sequence: TGCAGTGCCGAGTCCAGCGCCTGCAATGAGCAGTTCTTC. Protein product: CSAESSACNEQFF.

V gene TRBV20-1 combines with J gene TRBJ1-4; tentative D call: TRBD1 (6 bases). The CDR3 sequence is 13 residues long. The V and J ends lost 4 bases and 12 bases respectively, with 18 bases between them. The germline V gene encodes CDR1 DFQATT and CDR2 SNEGSKA (reference sequence). The CDR3, as DNA: TGCAGTGCTATTAGAAGGGGGGGCGAAGAACTGTTTTTT. Amino acid sequence: CSAIRRGGEELFF.

This clone appeared a few times. The chain employs TRBV12-3 or TRBV12-4 and TRBJ2-5; tentative D call: TRBD1 (6 bases). CDR3 size: 14 residues. V dropped 3 bases and J dropped 2 bases, with 10 bases sitting between them. The CDR3 coding sequence is TGTGCCAGCAGTTTCGGGACACATCAAGAGACCCAGTACTTC. This sequence encodes CASSFGTHQETQYF.

This clone was observed at least ten times. The chain employs TRBV27 and TRBJ2-7, with D uncertain. Germline CDR1 is MNHEY and CDR2 is SMNVEV (reference sequence). V dropped 5 bases and J dropped 3 bases, with 8 bases sitting between them. The CDR3 totals 12 residues. In nucleotides, the CDR3 is TGTGCCAGCAGTACCTACAACTACGAGCAGTACTTC. Its translation: CASSTYNYEQYF.

This clone was found many times. For the CDR3, the DNA is TGCAGCGTTGCGACCGGGACTAGCCCAAACAATGAGCAGTTCTTC. It translates to CSVATGTSPNNEQFF. V and J are TRBV29-1 and TRBJ2-1, with 9 bases lining up with TRBD2. The CDR3 has 15 residues. From germline, CDR1 is SQVTM and CDR2 ANQGSEA. J was trimmed by 5 bases and V by 4 bases; bases with no gene match: 9.

This clone counts as medium-sized. V and J are TRBV12-3 or TRBV12-4 and TRBJ1-1; 9 positions match TRBD1. J lost 5 bases, V lost 4 bases, and 5 bases had no gene match. The CDR3 runs 14 residues. The CDR3: CASSYGQGRTEAFF. As DNA, the CDR3 is TGTGCCAGCAGTTATGGACAGGGGAGGACTGAAGCTTTCTTT.

This clone was detected many times. V gene TRBV30 combines with J gene TRBJ1-2; D unresolved. V lost 1 base to trimming and J lost 3 bases, with 9 bases between them. CDR1 is GTSNPN and CDR2 is SVGIG in the germline V gene (reference sequence). The CDR3 spans 13 residues. In DNA form, the CDR3 reads TGTGCCTGGAGTGACTTGTTTTACTATGGCTACACCTTC. It yields the protein CAWSDLFYYGYTF.

This clone appeared a few times. V usage is TRBV9 and J usage is TRBJ2-4; 7 bases map to TRBD2. J gave up 8 bases and V 0 bases, and 8 bases lay outside the gene matches. The CDR3 contains 15 residues. The germline gives CDR1 SGDLS, CDR2 YYNGEE. The CDR3 DNA sequence: TGTGCCAGCAGCGTAGAAGGGAGGGGAATGGACATTCAGTACTTC. Its translation: CASSVEGRGMDIQYF.

In this sample, this clone turned up many times. The V call is TRBV20-1, the J call TRBJ1-5; no firm D call. Trimming removed 5 bases at V and 0 bases at J, with 11 bases between. The CDR3 has 14 residues. Germline CDR1 reads DFQATT; CDR2 reads SNEGSKA (reference sequence). For the CDR3, the DNA is TGCAGTGCTCGACGGATGTATAGCAATCAGCCCCAGCATTTT. It translates to CSARRMYSNQPQHF.

This clone has more than one count but fewer than ten. A much larger clone is a single base away; this may be a read error. Other DNA sequences within the sample encode an identical CDR3. CDR3 amino acids: CASSMGLAGGSGELFF. CDR3 nucleotides: TGTGCCAGCAGCATGGGACTAGCGGGAGGATCCGGGGAGCTGTTTTTT. The chain links TRBV5-4 to TRBJ2-2; 15 bases fit TRBD2. Germline CDR1 and CDR2: SGHNT and YYREEE (reference sequence). CDR3 length: 16 residues. The J segment lost 6 bases and the V segment lost 4 bases, leaving 4 bases of the junction unmatched.